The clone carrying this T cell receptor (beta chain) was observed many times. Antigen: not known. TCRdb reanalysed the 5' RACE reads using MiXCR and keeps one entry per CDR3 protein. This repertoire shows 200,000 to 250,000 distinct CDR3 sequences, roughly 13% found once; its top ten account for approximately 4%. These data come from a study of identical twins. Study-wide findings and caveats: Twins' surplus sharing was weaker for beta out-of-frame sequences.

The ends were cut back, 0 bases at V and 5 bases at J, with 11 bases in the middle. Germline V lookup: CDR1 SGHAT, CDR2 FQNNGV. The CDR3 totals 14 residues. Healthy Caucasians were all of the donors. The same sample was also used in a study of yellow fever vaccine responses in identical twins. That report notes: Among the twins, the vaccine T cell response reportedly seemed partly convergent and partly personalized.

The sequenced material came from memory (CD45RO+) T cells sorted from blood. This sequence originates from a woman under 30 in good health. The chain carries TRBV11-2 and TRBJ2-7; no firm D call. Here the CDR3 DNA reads TGTGCCAGCAGCTTAGATGGGCAACTCAACGAGCAGTACTTC. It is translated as CASSLDGQLNEQYF.